The next 9 T cell receptor beta chains were all read from a single sample in a study of CD8 T cells in ankylosing spondylitis. One entry per CDR3 protein, called by TCRdb with MiXCR from the 5' RACE reads. The sample yields about 240,000 distinct CDR3 sequences, over 8.5% seen once. Specimen: blood, either unsorted or a sorted T cell fraction (not recorded which). The source of these receptors is a male donor with ankylosing spondylitis or in good health (not recorded which).

The V gene is TRBV19, the J gene TRBJ1-3, with D possibly matching TRBD1 (5 bases). Deletions cut 6 bases from V and 2 bases from J, with 8 bases between. The CDR3 runs 13 residues. Germline V gene data show CDR1 as LNHDA and CDR2 as SQIVND (reference sequence). As DNA, the CDR3 is TGTGCCAGTAGACCGACAGCTGGAAACACCATATATTTT. It encodes CASRPTAGNTIYF.

The J gene is TRBJ2-5, the V gene TRBV20-1, with 10 bases identical to TRBD2. Germline CDR1 DFQATT, CDR2 SNEGSKA (reference sequence). The length of the CDR3 is 14 residues. The trim removed 2 bases at V and 5 bases at J, leaving 5 bases unmatched. CDR3 sequence reads: CSARPAGGWETQYF. The CDR3 nucleotides are TGCAGTGCTAGACCAGCGGGAGGGTGGGAGACCCAGTACTTC.

This clonotype was found many times. The chain is built from TRBV7-2 and TRBJ1-6; D possibly corresponds to TRBD1 (5 bases). The germline V and J ends were trimmed by 5 bases and 5 bases, with 16 bases remaining between them. Per germline, CDR1 SGHTA and CDR2 FQGNSA. The CDR3 extends over 16 amino acids. This chain's CDR3 is CASSPYSRTNNSPLHF. In nucleotides, the CDR3 is TGTGCCAGCAGCCCTTATTCGAGGACAAATAATTCACCCCTCCACTTT.

This chain joins TRBV27 and TRBJ1-2; 8 positions agree with TRBD1. Germline V gene sequence: CDR1 MNHEY, CDR2 SMNVEV (reference sequence). Unmatched junction bases numbered 18, after V lost 5 bases and J lost 1 base. This CDR3 is built from 19 residues. CDR3 sequence reads: CASSLFYSPQTGVNYGYTF. The CDR3 DNA reads TGTGCCAGCAGTCTCTTCTACTCCCCTCAGACAGGGGTTAACTATGGCTACACCTTC.

This clonotype has ten or more counts. This rearrangement joins TRBV7-2 to TRBJ2-3, with D tentatively TRBD2 (5 bases). Deletions cut 5 bases from V and 2 bases from J, with 8 bases between. The CDR3 spans 13 residues. Germline V gene sequence: CDR1 SGHTA, CDR2 FQGNSA. CDR3 residues: CASSVTTTDTQYF. In DNA form, the CDR3 reads TGTGCCAGCAGCGTGACTACCACAGATACGCAGTATTTT. Based on the CDR3 plus reference TRBV7-2 and TRBJ2-3, the full variable domain is GAGVSQSPSNKVTEKGKDVELRCDPISGHTALYWYRQSLGQGLEFLIYFQGNSAPDKSGLPSDRFSAERTGGSVSTLTIQRTQQEDSAVYLCASSVTTTDTQYFGPGTRLTVL.

This clonotype was counted many times. The rearrangement joins TRBV12-3 or TRBV12-4 to TRBJ1-1; D is ambiguous. CDR3 length: 14 residues. V dropped 3 bases and J dropped 1 base, with 9 bases sitting between them. The CDR3 is CASSFRTGNTEAFF. CDR3 sequence (DNA): TGTGCCAGCAGTTTCAGGACGGGGAACACTGAAGCTTTCTTT.

This clonotype was observed many times. The genes are TRBV10-3 and TRBJ2-7, with D possibly being TRBD2 (6 bases). Germline CDR1 reads ENHRY; CDR2 reads SYGVKD. The length of the CDR3 is 12 residues. The V end lost 10 bases, the J end lost 7 bases, and 17 bases lay between the germline ends. The DNA for the CDR3 is TGTGCCACCGTGGGGGAGGCCTCGGAGCAGTACTTC. Its translation: CATVGEASEQYF.

This clonotype was observed at least ten times. The chain couples TRBV20-1 to TRBJ2-4; 12 bases map to TRBD2. Unmatched junction bases numbered 3, after V lost 3 bases and J lost 3 bases. CDR1 DFQATT and CDR2 SNEGSKA come from the germline V gene (reference sequence). The CDR3 spans 15 residues. CDR3 in amino acids: CSARALAGGKNIQYF. CDR3 in DNA: TGCAGTGCTAGGGCACTAGCGGGGGGCAAAAACATTCAGTACTTC.

This clonotype has ten or more counts. A read error may produce the germline difference seen at one junction end. The genes are TRBV7-7 and TRBJ1-5; the D gene is possibly TRBD1 (6 bases). The CDR3 sequence is 15 residues long. Per germline, CDR1 SSHAT and CDR2 FNYEAQ (reference sequence). The CDR3 DNA reads as TGTGCTAGCAGCTTTACAGGGTATAGCAATCAGCCCCAGCATTTT. Translating gives CASSFTGYSNQPQHF.